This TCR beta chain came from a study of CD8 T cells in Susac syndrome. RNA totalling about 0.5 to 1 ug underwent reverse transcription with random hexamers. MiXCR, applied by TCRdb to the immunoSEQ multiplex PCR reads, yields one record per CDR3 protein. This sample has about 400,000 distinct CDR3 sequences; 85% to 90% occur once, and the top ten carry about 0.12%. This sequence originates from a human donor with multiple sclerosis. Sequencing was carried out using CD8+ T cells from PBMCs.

The CDR3 DNA reads as TGCAGCGTGGAGGCGGGACGGAGCCCCTACGAGCAGTACTTC. Its translation is CSVEAGRSPYEQYF. The chain links TRBV29-1 to TRBJ2-7, with D possibly TRBD2 on 6 matching bases. Per germline, CDR1 SQVTM and CDR2 ANQGSEA. Trimming took 6 bases from V and 2 from J, leaving 17 bases between them. The CDR3 totals 14 residues.